This is a list of T cell receptor beta chains from one sample in a study of blood T cell repertoires in COVID-19. Clones were read by immunoSEQ multiplex PCR, and TCRdb kept only the in-frame ones, dropping some. The sample holds tens of thousands of clones, 89% seen once. Source material: peripheral blood. Receptor source: a man aged 45 to 65 with acute or convalescent COVID-19. The CDR3 runs from the conserved cysteine through the conserved F or W. The D gene is left open where the match is weak. Clone size is shown for a subset of rows, as once, few, many or a class of expanded clone.

CDR3aa: CASSPNSPGGGEKLFF; CDR3nt: TGTGCCAGCAGCCCCAACTCTCCGGGGGGAGGCGAAAAACTGTTTTTT; j_gene: TRBJ1-4; abundance: -; v_gene: TRBV14; d_gene: -
CDR3aa: CASSVKAGVDYEQFF; CDR3nt: TGTGCCAGCAGCGTAAAAGCGGGAGTGGATTATGAGCAGTTCTTC; j_gene: TRBJ2-1; abundance: -; v_gene: TRBV9; d_gene: TRBD2
CDR3aa: CASSKDRGGGNEKLFF; CDR3nt: TGTGCCAGCAGCAAAGACAGGGGAGGGGGTAATGAAAAACTGTTTTTT; j_gene: TRBJ1-4; abundance: -; v_gene: TRBV7-6; d_gene: TRBD1
CDR3aa: CASSLGQTMYSNQPQHF; CDR3nt: TGTGCCAGCAGCTTGGGGCAAACAATGTATAGCAATCAGCCCCAGCATTTT; j_gene: TRBJ1-5; abundance: -; v_gene: TRBV5-5; d_gene: -
CDR3aa: CASSPKQGKDTEAFF; CDR3nt: TGCGCCAGCAGCCCTAAACAGGGAAAGGACACTGAAGCTTTCTTT; j_gene: TRBJ1-1; abundance: -; v_gene: TRBV5-1; d_gene: -
CDR3aa: CASKRGEDQPQHF; CDR3nt: TGTGCCAGCAAGCGCGGGGAGGATCAGCCCCAGCATTTT; j_gene: TRBJ1-5; abundance: -; v_gene: TRBV6-5; d_gene: -
CDR3aa: CASSQHPYGNTEAFF; CDR3nt: TGCGCCAGCAGCCAACATCCCTACGGGAACACTGAAGCTTTCTTT; j_gene: TRBJ1-1; abundance: -; v_gene: TRBV4-1; d_gene: -
CDR3aa: CASSLDGGGRTEAFF; CDR3nt: TGCGCCAGCAGCTTGGACGGCGGGGGGCGCACTGAAGCTTTCTTT; j_gene: TRBJ1-1; abundance: -; v_gene: TRBV5-1; d_gene: -
CDR3aa: CASSYARQGQETQYF; CDR3nt: TGTGCCAGCAGTTATGCGAGACAGGGGCAAGAGACCCAGTACTTC; j_gene: TRBJ2-5; abundance: few; v_gene: TRBV6-5; d_gene: TRBD1
CDR3aa: CASSSLGLAGPDTQYF; CDR3nt: TGTGCCAGCAGCTCCCTGGGACTAGCGGGACCAGATACGCAGTATTTT; j_gene: TRBJ2-3; abundance: -; v_gene: TRBV7-9; d_gene: TRBD2
CDR3aa: CASSPRGRLAGGVEQYF; CDR3nt: TGTGCCAGCAGCCCCAGGGGTCGACTAGCGGGAGGGGTTGAGCAGTACTTC; j_gene: TRBJ2-7; abundance: -; v_gene: TRBV7-6; d_gene: TRBD2
CDR3aa: CASSLEGTSGRFSGTQYF; CDR3nt: TGTGCCAGCAGCTTGGAGGGGACTAGCGGGAGGTTTTCAGGGACCCAGTACTTC; j_gene: TRBJ2-5; abundance: -; v_gene: TRBV5-5; d_gene: TRBD2
CDR3aa: CAISESSEQFF; CDR3nt: TGTGCCATCAGTGAGTCCAGTGAGCAGTTCTTC; j_gene: TRBJ2-1; abundance: -; v_gene: TRBV10-3; d_gene: -
CDR3aa: CASRAGTGGGKGYTF; CDR3nt: TGTGCCAGCAGGGCCGGGACAGGAGGGGGCAAAGGCTACACCTTC; j_gene: TRBJ1-2; abundance: -; v_gene: TRBV2; d_gene: TRBD1
CDR3aa: CASSEDGQHYGYTF; CDR3nt: TGTGCCAGCAGTGAAGATGGACAGCACTATGGCTACACCTTC; j_gene: TRBJ1-2; abundance: -; v_gene: TRBV6-1; d_gene: -
CDR3aa: CATAGRGPRFEAFF; CDR3nt: TGTGCCACCGCCGGGAGGGGACCGCGATTTGAAGCTTTCTTT; j_gene: TRBJ1-1; abundance: -; v_gene: TRBV15; d_gene: -
CDR3aa: CASSQDQTGDLNTGELFF; CDR3nt: TGTGCCAGCAGCCAAGATCAGACAGGGGACCTGAACACCGGGGAGCTGTTTTTT; j_gene: TRBJ2-2; abundance: -; v_gene: TRBV3-1/TRBV3-2; d_gene: TRBD1
CDR3aa: CASSLSGGNTGELFF; CDR3nt: TGCGCCAGCAGCTTGAGCGGGGGTAACACCGGGGAGCTGTTTTTT; j_gene: TRBJ2-2; abundance: -; v_gene: TRBV5-1; d_gene: TRBD2
CDR3aa: CASSSRGWAGELFF; CDR3nt: TGTGCCAGCAGTAGCAGGGGGTGGGCCGGGGAGCTGTTTTTT; j_gene: TRBJ2-2; abundance: -; v_gene: TRBV27; d_gene: TRBD1
CDR3aa: CASSTPKTTGNEQYF; CDR3nt: TGTGCCAGTAGTACCCCCAAAACGACAGGTAACGAGCAGTACTTC; j_gene: TRBJ2-7; abundance: -; v_gene: TRBV19; d_gene: -
CDR3aa: CASRTSGSRGEQYF; CDR3nt: TGCGCCAGCCGCACCAGCGGGAGTAGAGGCGAGCAGTACTTC; j_gene: TRBJ2-7; abundance: -; v_gene: TRBV5-1; d_gene: TRBD2
CDR3aa: CAISEARGSDIQYF; CDR3nt: TGTGCCATCAGTGAAGCTCGAGGGTCCGACATTCAGTACTTC; j_gene: TRBJ2-4; abundance: -; v_gene: TRBV10-3; d_gene: -
CDR3aa: CASSLAQGMDGELFF; CDR3nt: TGCGCCAGCAGCTTGGCTCAGGGCATGGACGGGGAGCTGTTTTTT; j_gene: TRBJ2-2; abundance: -; v_gene: TRBV5-1; d_gene: -
CDR3aa: CASRLTGPTEAFF; CDR3nt: TGTGCCAGCAGGTTGACAGGGCCCACTGAAGCTTTCTTT; j_gene: TRBJ1-1; abundance: -; v_gene: TRBV28; d_gene: TRBD1
CDR3aa: CASSQVPGGSGYTF; CDR3nt: TGTGCCAGCAGCCAAGTCCCGGGGGGGAGTGGCTACACCTTC; j_gene: TRBJ1-2; abundance: -; v_gene: TRBV14; d_gene: -
CDR3aa: CASSLGQQYEQYF; CDR3nt: TGCGCCAGCAGCTTGGGACAGCAATACGAGCAGTACTTC; j_gene: TRBJ2-7; abundance: -; v_gene: TRBV5-1; d_gene: -
CDR3aa: CASSEPGQGNYNEQFF; CDR3nt: TGTGCCAGCAGTGAACCCGGACAGGGGAATTACAATGAGCAGTTCTTC; j_gene: TRBJ2-1; abundance: -; v_gene: TRBV6-1; d_gene: TRBD1
CDR3aa: CASSGRGHNEQFF; CDR3nt: TGTGCCAGCAGTGGACGCGGCCACAATGAGCAGTTCTTC; j_gene: TRBJ2-1; abundance: -; v_gene: TRBV2; d_gene: -
CDR3aa: CASRLWRGTDTQYF; CDR3nt: TGTGCCAGCAGGCTTTGGAGGGGCACAGATACGCAGTATTTT; j_gene: TRBJ2-3; abundance: -; v_gene: TRBV6-5; d_gene: -
CDR3aa: CASSPTSGAYNEQFF; CDR3nt: TGTGCCAGCAGCCCGACTAGCGGGGCTTACAATGAGCAGTTCTTC; j_gene: TRBJ2-1; abundance: -; v_gene: TRBV11-1; d_gene: TRBD2
CDR3aa: CASREGYRGNQPQHF; CDR3nt: TGTGCCAGCAGGGAGGGATACAGGGGGAATCAGCCCCAGCATTTT; j_gene: TRBJ1-5; abundance: -; v_gene: TRBV2; d_gene: TRBD1
CDR3aa: CASNRLNQPQHF; CDR3nt: TGTGCCAGCAACAGATTAAATCAGCCCCAGCATTTT; j_gene: TRBJ1-5; abundance: -; v_gene: TRBV6-5; d_gene: -
CDR3aa: CASSLSVQQETQYF; CDR3nt: TGTGCCAGCAGCTTATCAGTACAGCAAGAGACCCAGTACTTC; j_gene: TRBJ2-5; abundance: -; v_gene: TRBV7-2; d_gene: -
CDR3aa: CASSDSGGEQFF; CDR3nt: TGTGCCAGCAGTGATTCGGGGGGGGAGCAGTTCTTC; j_gene: TRBJ2-1; abundance: -; v_gene: TRBV2; d_gene: TRBD2
CDR3aa: CASSLFLDNEQFF; CDR3nt: TGTGCCAGCAGTTTGTTTCTAGACAATGAGCAGTTCTTC; j_gene: TRBJ2-1; abundance: -; v_gene: TRBV27; d_gene: -
CDR3aa: CASSRQGTGANVLTF; CDR3nt: TGTGCCAGCAGTCGACAGGGAACTGGGGCCAACGTCCTGACTTTC; j_gene: TRBJ2-6; abundance: -; v_gene: TRBV6-5; d_gene: TRBD1
CDR3aa: CASRQGVRQYF; CDR3nt: TGTGCCAGCAGGCAGGGGGTCAGGCAGTACTTC; j_gene: TRBJ2-7; abundance: -; v_gene: TRBV28; d_gene: TRBD1
CDR3aa: CASSQERQHNQPQHF; CDR3nt: TGCGCCAGCAGCCAGGAGAGACAGCACAATCAGCCCCAGCATTTT; j_gene: TRBJ1-5; abundance: -; v_gene: TRBV4-3; d_gene: -
CDR3aa: CATSELNQPQHF; CDR3nt: TGTGCCACCAGTGAACTCAATCAGCCCCAGCATTTT; j_gene: TRBJ1-5; abundance: once; v_gene: TRBV24-1; d_gene: -
CDR3aa: CATSTGLAHF; CDR3nt: TGTGCCACCTCCACGGGTTTGGCCCACTTC; j_gene: TRBJ1-2; abundance: -; v_gene: TRBV2; d_gene: -
CDR3aa: CASSLGAPAGTGMLDEQFF; CDR3nt: TGTGCCAGCAGCTTAGGGGCGCCCGCCGGGACAGGGATGTTGGATGAGCAGTTCTTC; j_gene: TRBJ2-1; abundance: -; v_gene: TRBV7-9; d_gene: TRBD1
CDR3aa: CASSVEVHGQGGYTF; CDR3nt: TGTGCCAGCAGCGTAGAGGTCCACGGACAGGGTGGCTACACCTTC; j_gene: TRBJ1-2; abundance: -; v_gene: TRBV9; d_gene: TRBD1
CDR3aa: CASSPRDRGPDTQYF; CDR3nt: TGCGCCAGCAGCCCTAGGGACAGGGGTCCAGATACGCAGTATTTT; j_gene: TRBJ2-3; abundance: -; v_gene: TRBV4-3; d_gene: TRBD1
CDR3aa: CASSFGGLAGSDTQYF; CDR3nt: TGTGCCAGCAGTTTTGGGGGACTAGCAGGGTCAGATACGCAGTATTTT; j_gene: TRBJ2-3; abundance: -; v_gene: TRBV5-6; d_gene: TRBD2
CDR3aa: CASSGLGLAGGLSYEQYF; CDR3nt: TGTGCCAGCAGTGGGTTGGGACTAGCGGGAGGTTTGTCCTACGAGCAGTACTTC; j_gene: TRBJ2-7; abundance: -; v_gene: TRBV2; d_gene: TRBD2
CDR3aa: CASSLLKQGYSYEQYF; CDR3nt: TGCGCCAGCAGCCTGCTGAAACAGGGGTACTCCTACGAGCAGTACTTC; j_gene: TRBJ2-7; abundance: -; v_gene: TRBV5-1; d_gene: TRBD1
CDR3aa: CASSLTGTGNEKLFF; CDR3nt: TGTGCCAGCAGCTTAACCGGGACAGGCAATGAAAAACTGTTTTTT; j_gene: TRBJ1-4; abundance: once; v_gene: TRBV11-2; d_gene: TRBD1
CDR3aa: CATSRERTSGSEQFF; CDR3nt: TGTGCCACCAGCAGAGAACGGACTAGCGGTAGTGAGCAGTTCTTC; j_gene: TRBJ2-1; abundance: -; v_gene: TRBV15; d_gene: TRBD2
CDR3aa: CASSSRGAGDTDTQYF; CDR3nt: TGTGCCAGTAGTTCCCGGGGAGCGGGGGACACAGATACGCAGTATTTT; j_gene: TRBJ2-3; abundance: -; v_gene: TRBV19; d_gene: TRBD2
CDR3aa: CASSPPGGYTDTQYF; CDR3nt: TGTGCCAGCTCACCACCGGGGGGGTACACAGATACGCAGTATTTT; j_gene: TRBJ2-3; abundance: -; v_gene: TRBV18; d_gene: TRBD2
CDR3aa: CASSTDGQGRGAQYF; CDR3nt: TGTGCCAGCAGCACTGATGGACAGGGTCGAGGGGCGCAGTATTTT; j_gene: TRBJ2-3; abundance: -; v_gene: TRBV11-2; d_gene: TRBD1